The clone carrying this T cell receptor beta chain has a handful of counts. Its antigen is currently unknown. This sample stems from a study of T cell repertoires in cytomegalovirus infection. Study details: Used in the study were CMV epitopes, some recently identified and HLA-C-restricted, others well-studied and HLA-B-restricted. In public TCR beta signatures, there were indications of both CMV infection and matching HLA type.

TCRdb reprocessed the reads with MiXCR, giving one entry per CDR3 protein. The data hold about half a million distinct CDR3 sequences, with roughly 46% observed a single time. V lost 2 bases and J lost 4; bases outside the gene matches: 14. CDR1 is MNHNS and CDR2 is SASEGT in the germline V gene. CDR3 length: 19 residues. Study results and limitations: Public TCR beta family frequency separated CMV-and-HLA carriers, including in an independent cohort. In two of eight donors, the top clonotype was HLA-C-restricted CMV-specific.

The starting material was cultured PBMCs, obtained from culture after CMV antigen stimulation. This TCR was recovered from a human donor in good health (CMV status not recorded). Some clones in this sample may be carry-over from other donors' samples. V is TRBV6-1 and J is TRBJ1-1, with TRBD1 matching 12 bases. The CDR3 reads CASSEYTGTGGGPATEAFF. The DNA for the CDR3 is TGTGCCAGCAGTGAATACACCGGGACAGGGGGCGGACCCGCCACTGAAGCTTTCTTT.